Following are 29 T cell receptor beta chains from one sample sequenced in a study of read filtering for tumor transcriptome and immune sequencing (dated by TCRdb to 2018 to 2020). Sequencing was performed on an Illumina HiSeq 4000. The Immunoverse kit was used to build TCR libraries from approximately 410 ng RNA, with molecular barcoded adaptors covering alpha/delta and beta/gamma chains. The public sequencing data were trimmed at Q25 with fastp and processed into clonotypes with MiXCR by TCRdb, which kept only in-frame beta chains. Each record represents a unique CDR3 protein, reported with the most common genes and DNA among its rows. This sample is represented by some 130,000 distinct CDR3 sequences; roughly 13% of them were singletons. The ten top clones hold roughly 9.6% of the sample. Sequenced material: a population of CD138-negative cells sorted from bone marrow. The sample's cell subset or site label, decoded: bone marrow mononuclear cells depleted of CD138+ plasma/myeloma cells by negative magnetic selection. The receptor set was obtained from a donor at least 40 years old with multiple myeloma.

As regards this clonotype: This may arise from a read error, as a much more abundant clone is one base away. The rearrangement joins TRBV5-4 to TRBJ2-3; 7 nucleotides match TRBD1. The CDR3 totals 13 residues. Per germline, CDR1 SGHNT and CDR2 YYREEE (reference sequence). CDR3 sequence: CASTAMGTETQYF. CDR3 nucleotide sequence: TGTGCCAGCACCGCAATGGGGACAGAAACGCAGTATTTT.

There are a few counts of this clonotype. A much larger clone differs from this one at a single base, so this may be a read error. This chain links TRBV6-5 with TRBJ2-1; 7 nucleotides match TRBD1. The length of the CDR3 is 16 residues. Germline loops: CDR1 MNHEY, CDR2 SVGAGI. CDR3 DNA sequence: TGTGCCAGCAATTCCTTTCCGGGACAGCTTAACAATGAGCGGTTCTTC. The encoded protein is CASNSFPGQLNNERFF.

This clonotype was recorded many times. The chain links TRBV7-9 to TRBJ2-7; 8 positions agree with TRBD1. V lost 1 base, J lost 5 bases, and 7 bases stayed unmatched. This CDR3 has 15 amino acids. The germline V gene has CDR1 SEHNR and CDR2 FQNEAQ (reference sequence). In DNA, the CDR3 is TGTGCCAGCAGCTTAGACCTGGACAGGGAAAACGAGCAGTACTTC. Translating it yields CASSLDLDRENEQYF.

In its sample, this clonotype was seen many times. The rearrangement joins TRBV12-3 or TRBV12-4 to TRBJ2-2, with 11 bases lining up with TRBD2. The CDR3 has 15 amino acids. V dropped 5 bases and J dropped 5; count of bases not matched to a gene: 4. The CDR3 region has the DNA TGTGCCAGCAGTGCCTCTAGCGGGGGGACCGGGGAGCTGTTTTTT. Protein: CASSASSGGTGELFF.

As to this clonotype: A read error is possible here, since a much larger clone lies one base away. The chain combines TRBV28 with TRBJ2-1; D unresolved. V lost 7 bases and J 6 bases, leaving 16 bases between the germline ends. CDR3 size: 14 residues. The germline CDR1 and CDR2 sequences are MDHEN and SYDVKM. In DNA form, the CDR3 reads TGTGCCAGCATCGGCGCCTCATACTCCAATGAGCAGTTCTTC. This gives the protein CASIGASYSNEQFF.

This clonotype has just a few counts. As DNA, the CDR3 is TGCGCCAGCAGCTCGGAGACCCACAGGGGAGATACGCAGTATTTT. Translating it yields CASSSETHRGDTQYF. The J gene is TRBJ2-3, the V gene TRBV5-1; 7 bases match TRBD1. From germline, CDR1 is SGHRS and CDR2 YFSETQ. V gave up 3 bases and J gave up 5 bases; unmatched junction bases: 9. The CDR3 contains 15 residues.

This clonotype was found a few times. A clone one base away is much larger, so this may be a read error. The chain uses TRBV7-3 and TRBJ1-1, with D perhaps TRBD1 (5 bases). CDR1 is SGHTA and CDR2 is FQGTGA in the germline V gene. CDR3 length equals 15 residues. The DNA for the CDR3 is TGTGCCAGCAGCTTAGCGGTGCAGGGAGGAACTGACGCTTTCTTT. This gives the protein CASSLAVQGGTDAFF.

This clonotype was observed many times. CDR3 residues: CASRKTQGQEYEQYF. CDR3 coding DNA: TGTGCCAGCAGGAAAACACAGGGGCAGGAGTACGAGCAGTACTTC. The chain uses TRBV27 and TRBJ2-7; 7 positions match TRBD1. V dropped 6 bases and J dropped 4; count of bases not matched to a gene: 12. Germline loops: CDR1 MNHEY, CDR2 SMNVEV (reference sequence). The CDR3 extends over 15 amino acids.

This clonotype was recorded many times. In DNA, the CDR3 is TGTGCCAGCAGCTCGGACAGGGGAACAGAGACCCAGTACTTC. The encoded protein is CASSSDRGTETQYF. The rearrangement links TRBV5-6 to TRBJ2-5, with 9 bases that match TRBD1. Germline V lookup: CDR1 SGHDT, CDR2 YYEEEE. The CDR3 length is 14 residues. V lost 3 bases and J lost 4; bases outside the gene matches: 4.

Concerning this clonotype: Since a much larger clone is just one base distant, this may be a read error. The CDR3 reads CASSLSGGGQPRHF. The DNA for the CDR3 is TGTGCCAGCAGCCTGAGTGGGGGCGGGCAGCCCCGGCATTTT. The chain uses TRBV3-1 and TRBJ1-5, with a possible D match to TRBD1 (6 bases). This CDR3 is 14 amino acids long. Germline assignment: CDR1 LGHDT and CDR2 YNNKEL (reference sequence).

The chain joins TRBV6-6 to TRBJ2-7; TRBD1 agrees at 10 bases. Losses at the gene ends were 6 bases for V and 3 bases for J; bases not matched to a gene: 5. CDR1 is MNHNY, CDR2 SVGAGI, per germline (reference sequence). The CDR3 has 14 amino acids. CDR3: CASRGTGVGYEQYF. In nucleotides, the CDR3 is TGTGCCAGCAGGGGGACAGGGGTGGGCTACGAGCAGTACTTC.

This clonotype occurred many times. The gene calls are TRBV10-3 and TRBJ2-1; 14 nucleotides agree with TRBD2. The CDR3 totals 14 residues. Germline V CDR1 and CDR2: ENHRY, SYGVKD. V shed 10 bases, J shed 9 bases, and the junction held 8 bases outside the gene matches. DNA of the CDR3: TGTGCCACCGGGACTAGCGGGAGCTTTAGTGAGCAGTTCTTC. Translated: CATGTSGSFSEQFF.

This clonotype was found many times. The chain employs TRBV28 and TRBJ1-1; D remains ambiguous. The CDR3 is 10 residues long. Trimming cost V 4 bases and J 7 bases, with 4 bases left between them. CDR1 and CDR2 from the germline V gene are MDHEN and SYDVKM. The CDR3 DNA follows: TGTGCCAGCAGTTCCTTTGAAGCTTTCTTT. It specifies CASSSFEAFF.

This clonotype was seen only a few times. The chain has TRBV27 and TRBJ2-1; D is unresolved. Germline V gene data show CDR1 as MNHEY and CDR2 as SMNVEV (reference sequence). The CDR3 has 17 amino acids. Trimming stripped 4 bases from V and 0 bases from J, with 16 bases between. The CDR3 bases are TGTGCCAGCAGTTGGTCGGCGCGCCCGAGCTCCTACAATGAGCAGTTCTTC. This translates into CASSWSARPSSYNEQFF.

In this sample, this clonotype turned up many times. V gene TRBV3-1 combines with J gene TRBJ2-5; D call uncertain. Trimming stripped 2 bases from V and 1 base from J, with 8 bases between. Germline V CDR1 and CDR2: LGHDT, YNNKEL (reference sequence). The CDR3 has 14 residues. The CDR3 DNA follows: TGTGCCAGCAGCCAATCCGACATCCAAGAGACCCAGTACTTC. Translated, it gives CASSQSDIQETQYF.

This clonotype was detected many times. The chain employs TRBV5-4 and TRBJ2-1; no definite D call. The CDR3 loop spans 13 amino acids. The germline V gene has CDR1 SGHNT and CDR2 YYREEE (reference sequence). Trimming pared 0 bases from V and 9 bases from J, leaving 10 bases between. CDR3 sequence (DNA): TGTGCCAGCAGCTTGGATTCCGCCCCTGAGCAGTTCTTC. Protein sequence: CASSLDSAPEQFF.

Ten or more counts support this clonotype. CDR3 region: CSVDTPQGRFF. The CDR3 DNA sequence: TGCAGCGTTGATACTCCCCAGGGTCGGTTCTTC. This chain connects TRBV29-1 to TRBJ2-1; a possible D gene is TRBD1 (5 bases). The CDR3 covers 11 residues. Germline V lookup: CDR1 SQVTM, CDR2 ANQGSEA. Trimming removed 3 bases at V and 15 bases at J, with 15 bases between.

Ten or more counts support this clonotype. This chain joins TRBV3-1 and TRBJ2-3; 12 nucleotides agree with TRBD1. The germline CDR1 and CDR2 sequences are LGHDT and YNNKEL (reference sequence). This CDR3 comprises 15 residues. V lost 4 bases to trimming and J lost 2 bases; unmatched junction nucleotides: 1. The CDR3 here is CASSRDRGHTDTQYF. CDR3 DNA: TGTGCCAGCAGCCGGGACAGGGGGCACACAGATACGCAGTATTTT.

This clonotype was detected many times. The J gene is TRBJ2-2, the V gene TRBV3-1; 10 positions agree with TRBD1. The length of the CDR3 is 15 residues. Trimming at V came to 5 bases and at J to 1 base, leaving 1 base not matched to a gene. Germline loops: CDR1 LGHDT, CDR2 YNNKEL (reference sequence). Here the CDR3 DNA reads TGTGCCAGCAGCGGGGACAGGGGGAACACCGGGGAGCTGTTTTTT. This translates into CASSGDRGNTGELFF.

The V call is TRBV7-2, the J call TRBJ2-7; D gene uncertain. The CDR3 runs to 12 residues. Trimming removed 0 bases from V and 7 bases from J, with 7 bases in between. CDR1 and CDR2 from the germline V gene are SGHTA and FQGNSA. The CDR3 nucleotides read TGTGCCAGCAGCTTAGCGGTCGGGGAGCAGTACTTC. Translation gives CASSLAVGEQYF.

This clonotype was recorded many times. The chain combines TRBV19 with TRBJ2-2, with D possibly TRBD1 on 6 matching bases. Trimming pared 11 bases from V and 4 bases from J, leaving 14 bases between. CDR1 and CDR2 (germline): LNHDA, SQIVND (reference sequence). The CDR3 totals 13 residues. CDR3 sequence reads: CAAKAGVTGELFF. The CDR3 DNA reads TGTGCCGCGAAGGCAGGGGTCACCGGGGAGCTGTTTTTT.

The count of this clonotype is one. A much larger clone differs by one base, so this may be a read error. This chain uses TRBV30 with TRBJ2-7, with 8 bases identical to TRBD1. The CDR3 has 13 residues. The V gene's germline CDR1 is GTSNPN and CDR2 SVGIG (reference sequence). V dropped 4 bases and J dropped 9; count of bases not matched to a gene: 11. The CDR3 DNA reads as TGTGCCTGGACCAGGACAGGGCGAGGCGGGCAGTACTTC. This encodes CAWTRTGRGGQYF.

This clonotype was found many times. The gene calls are TRBV5-1 and TRBJ2-7; 14 bases agree with TRBD2. The CDR3 has 14 residues. The germline V gene has CDR1 SGHRS and CDR2 YFSETQ. Trimming removed 4 bases from V and 10 bases from J; junction bases left unmatched: 7. The CDR3 sequence: CASSLGTSGSDQYF. Written as DNA, the CDR3 is TGCGCCAGCAGCCTTGGGACTAGCGGGAGTGATCAGTACTTC.

This clonotype was observed at least ten times. The genes are TRBV4-1 and TRBJ1-5; the D gene is possibly TRBD1 (5 bases). The CDR3 sequence is 16 residues long. The germline V gene encodes CDR1 MGHRA and CDR2 YSYEKL. Trimming stripped 0 bases from V and 3 bases from J, with 12 bases between. As DNA, the CDR3 is TGCGCCAGCAGCCAAGATGGCTCAGGGACCAATCAGCCCCAGCATTTT. The encoded protein is CASSQDGSGTNQPQHF.

This clonotype was counted ten times or more. This chain joins TRBV29-1 and TRBJ2-3, with D perhaps TRBD2 (5 bases). This CDR3 is built from 13 residues. V lost 4 bases and J 2 bases, leaving 10 bases between the germline ends. CDR1 and CDR2 from the germline V gene are SQVTM and ANQGSEA. The CDR3 nucleotides are TGCAGCGTTGGTAGAGACTACACAGATACGCAGTATTTT. It codes for CSVGRDYTDTQYF.

The chain uses TRBV19 and TRBJ1-1; D call uncertain. CDR1 is LNHDA and CDR2 is SQIVND in the germline V gene (reference sequence). The CDR3 covers 15 residues. V was shortened by 6 bases and J by 4 bases, with 18 bases between the two germline ends. The CDR3 region has the DNA TGTGCCAGTAGCATCAGTCCGGGCCACCCCACTGAAGCTTTCTTT. Protein sequence: CASSISPGHPTEAFF.

The V gene is TRBV6-2 or TRBV6-3, the J gene TRBJ1-5; 9 bases fit TRBD1. After removal of 5 bases from V and 5 bases from J, the junction contained 19 bases not matched to a gene. Germline loops: CDR1 MNHEY, CDR2 SVGEGT. This CDR3 is 19 amino acids long. CDR3: CASSADRGTLVGGDQPQHF. In DNA, the CDR3 is TGTGCCAGCAGTGCGGACAGGGGTACTTTAGTAGGTGGTGATCAGCCCCAGCATTTT.

The sample holds many counts of this clonotype. The rearrangement joins TRBV5-4 to TRBJ2-3; D is unclear. This CDR3 contains 15 residues. Between the trimmed V and J ends, which lost 0 bases and 2 bases, there was a span of 10 bases. Germline V gene data show CDR1 as SGHNT and CDR2 as YYREEE (reference sequence). The CDR3 loop reads CASSLGRKNTDTQYF. The DNA for the CDR3 is TGTGCCAGCAGCTTGGGACGGAAGAACACAGATACGCAGTATTTT. Combining the CDR3 with reference TRBV5-4 and TRBJ2-3 gives the whole variable domain ETGVTQSPTHLIKTRGQQVTLRCSSQSGHNTVSWYQQALGQGPQFIFQYYREEENGRGNFPPRFSGLQFPNYSSELNVNALELDDSALYLCASSLGRKNTDTQYFGPGTRLTVL.

This clonotype was detected ten times or more. The CDR3 DNA follows: TGTGCCTGGAGGGACACGGACAATGAGCAGTTCTTC. This sequence encodes CAWRDTDNEQFF. The rearrangement joins TRBV30 to TRBJ2-1, with a weak D call TRBD1 (5 bases). V gave up 3 bases and J gave up 5 bases, with 8 bases separating them. The CDR3 sequence is 12 residues long. Per the germline V gene, CDR1 is GTSNPN and CDR2 is SVGIG (reference sequence).